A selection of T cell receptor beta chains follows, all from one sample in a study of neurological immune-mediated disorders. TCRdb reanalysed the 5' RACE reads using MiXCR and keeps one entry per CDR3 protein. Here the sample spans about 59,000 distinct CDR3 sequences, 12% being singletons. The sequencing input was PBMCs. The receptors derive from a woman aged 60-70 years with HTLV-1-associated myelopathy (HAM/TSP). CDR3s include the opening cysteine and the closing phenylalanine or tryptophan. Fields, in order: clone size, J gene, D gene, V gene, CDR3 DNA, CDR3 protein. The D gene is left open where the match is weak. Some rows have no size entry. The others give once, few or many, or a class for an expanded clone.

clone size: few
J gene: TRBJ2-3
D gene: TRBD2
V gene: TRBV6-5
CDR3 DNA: TGTGCCAGCAGTTACGCGGGAGGCCTCCTCGGCGATACGCAGTATTTT
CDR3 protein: CASSYAGGLLGDTQYF

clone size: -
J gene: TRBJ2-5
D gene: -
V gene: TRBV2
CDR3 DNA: TGTGCCACCATAGACAAGACTGGTGGGGACACCGGGGCCCAGTACTTC
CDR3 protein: CATIDKTGGDTGAQYF

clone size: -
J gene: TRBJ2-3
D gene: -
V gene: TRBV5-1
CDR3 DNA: TGCGCCAGCAGCAAAAAAGTTGGCGGTACGCAGTATTTT
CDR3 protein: CASSKKVGGTQYF

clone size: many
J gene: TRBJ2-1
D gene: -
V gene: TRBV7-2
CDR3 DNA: TGTGCCAGCAGCTTAATGTTAACTTCTAACAATGAGCAGTTCTTC
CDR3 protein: CASSLMLTSNNEQFF

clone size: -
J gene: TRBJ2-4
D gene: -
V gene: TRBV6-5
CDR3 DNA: TGTGCCAGCAGTTACTCGGTTAAGACCAAAAACATTCAGTACTTC
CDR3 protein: CASSYSVKTKNIQYF

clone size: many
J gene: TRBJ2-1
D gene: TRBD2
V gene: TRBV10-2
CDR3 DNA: TGCGCCACCGGATCTAGCGGGAGCTACAATGAGCAGTTCTTC
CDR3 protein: CATGSSGSYNEQFF

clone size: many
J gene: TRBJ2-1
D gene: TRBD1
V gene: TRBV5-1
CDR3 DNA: TGCGCCAGCAGCTCCGGACAGGTTTCCTACAATGAGCAGTTCTTC
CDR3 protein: CASSSGQVSYNEQFF

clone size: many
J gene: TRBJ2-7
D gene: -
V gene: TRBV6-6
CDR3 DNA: TGTGCCAGCAGTTCCGACAGTCACTACGAGCAGTACTTC
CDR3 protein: CASSSDSHYEQYF

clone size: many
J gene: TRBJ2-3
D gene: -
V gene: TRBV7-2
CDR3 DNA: TGTGCCAGCAGCCCGCCCACTAGGACAGCAGATACGCAGTATTTT
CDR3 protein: CASSPPTRTADTQYF

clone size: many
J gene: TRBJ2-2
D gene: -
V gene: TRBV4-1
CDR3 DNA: TGCGCCAGCAGTCTCATCGGAGGGCGCGGGTATACCGGGGAGCTGTTTTTT
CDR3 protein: CASSLIGGRGYTGELFF

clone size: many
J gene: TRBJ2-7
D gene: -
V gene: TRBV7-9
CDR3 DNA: TGTGCCAGCAGCTTACAGCAATATGAGCAGTACTTC
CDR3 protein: CASSLQQYEQYF

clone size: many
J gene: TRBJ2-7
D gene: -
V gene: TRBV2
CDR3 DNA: -
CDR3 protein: CASSILDRGISYEQYF

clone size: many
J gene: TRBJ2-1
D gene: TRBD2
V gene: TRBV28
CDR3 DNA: TGTGCCAGCAGACAAAACGGGAGGAGCTACAATGAGCAGTTCTTC
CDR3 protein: CASRQNGRSYNEQFF

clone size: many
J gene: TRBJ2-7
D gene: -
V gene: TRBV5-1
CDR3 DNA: TGCGCCAGCAGCTTGGAAGGGACTTCGGGCGAGCAGTACTTC
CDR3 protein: CASSLEGTSGEQYF

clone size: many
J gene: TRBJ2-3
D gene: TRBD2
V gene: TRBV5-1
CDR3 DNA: TGCGCCAGCAGCTTCGGACTAGCGGGAGGAGGATGGACAGATACGCAGTATTTT
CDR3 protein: CASSFGLAGGGWTDTQYF

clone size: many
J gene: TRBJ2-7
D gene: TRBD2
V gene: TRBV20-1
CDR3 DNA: TGCAGTGCTAGAGATCAAGGGACTAGCGGGAGGGCCCGTTACGAGCAGTACTTC
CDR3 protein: CSARDQGTSGRARYEQYF

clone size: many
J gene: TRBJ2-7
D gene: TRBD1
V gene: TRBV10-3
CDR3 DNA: TGTGCCATCAGCACACCGGGACAGGTTCCCAACGAGCAGTACTTC
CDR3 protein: CAISTPGQVPNEQYF

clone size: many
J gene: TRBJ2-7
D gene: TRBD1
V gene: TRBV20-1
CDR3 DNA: TGCAGTGCCCGGTCGGGGACAGGGGTGAACGAGCAGTACTTC
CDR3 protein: CSARSGTGVNEQYF

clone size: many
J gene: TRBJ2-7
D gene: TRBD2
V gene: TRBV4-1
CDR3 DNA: TGCGCCAGCAGTCGACTTACCGGGACTAGCGGTCTCGGGGAGCAGTACTTC
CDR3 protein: CASSRLTGTSGLGEQYF

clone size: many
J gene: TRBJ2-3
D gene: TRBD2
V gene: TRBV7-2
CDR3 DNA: TGTGCCAGCAAGAGCGGGACTAACACAGATACGCAGTATTTT
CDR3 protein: CASKSGTNTDTQYF

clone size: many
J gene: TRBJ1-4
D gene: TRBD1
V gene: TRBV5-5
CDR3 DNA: TGTGCCAGCAGCTTGGCAGGGGGCAGAGAAAAACTGTTTTTT
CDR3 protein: CASSLAGGREKLFF

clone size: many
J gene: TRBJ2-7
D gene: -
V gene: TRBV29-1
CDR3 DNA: TGCAGCGTTGAGACCGGGACCCAGTACGAGCAGTACTTC
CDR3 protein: CSVETGTQYEQYF

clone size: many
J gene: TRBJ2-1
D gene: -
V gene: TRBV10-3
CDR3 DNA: TGTGCCATCAGGACTAGGGATGAGCAGTTCTTC
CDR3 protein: CAIRTRDEQFF

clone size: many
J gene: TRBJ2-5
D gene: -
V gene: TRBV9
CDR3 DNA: TGTGCCAGCAGCGAGGCAGTCCAAGAGACCCAGTACTTC
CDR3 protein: CASSEAVQETQYF

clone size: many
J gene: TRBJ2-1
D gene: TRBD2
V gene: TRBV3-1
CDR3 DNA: TGTGCCAGCAGCCTAAGAATGGCGGGAGTGGTCAATGAGCAGTTCTTC
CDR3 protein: CASSLRMAGVVNEQFF

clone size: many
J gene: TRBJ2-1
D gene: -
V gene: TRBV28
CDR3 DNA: TGTGCCAGCACAACAGGGTCTCGGCAGTTCTTC
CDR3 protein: CASTTGSRQFF

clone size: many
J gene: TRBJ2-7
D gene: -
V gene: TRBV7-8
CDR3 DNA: TGTGCCAGCAGCCCCAACAGACAGAAGCAGTACTTC
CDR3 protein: CASSPNRQKQYF

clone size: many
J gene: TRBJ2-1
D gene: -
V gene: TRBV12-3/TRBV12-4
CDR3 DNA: TGTGCCAGCAGTTATGCGGGATTAGGCAATGAGCAGTTCTTC
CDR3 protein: CASSYAGLGNEQFF

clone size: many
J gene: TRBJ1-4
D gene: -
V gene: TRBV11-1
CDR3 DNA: TGTGCCAGCAGCCGTCGGGGAACTAATGAAAAACTGTTTTTT
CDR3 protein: CASSRRGTNEKLFF

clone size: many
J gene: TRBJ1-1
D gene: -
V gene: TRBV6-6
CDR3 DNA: TGTGCCAGCAGTGCCCGGGGGGGGAAATGGACTGAAGCTTTCTTT
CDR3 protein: CASSARGGKWTEAFF

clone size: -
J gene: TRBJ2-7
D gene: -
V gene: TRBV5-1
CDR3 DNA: TGCGCCAGCAGCTTGCGTCTAGCAGGGGGGAGCAACGAGCAGTACTTC
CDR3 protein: CASSLRLAGGSNEQYF

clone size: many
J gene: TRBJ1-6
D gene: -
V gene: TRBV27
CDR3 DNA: TGTGCCAGCAGTTTTCTCCGTGAAGGGGGTTATAATTCACCCCTCCACTTT
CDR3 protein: CASSFLREGGYNSPLHF

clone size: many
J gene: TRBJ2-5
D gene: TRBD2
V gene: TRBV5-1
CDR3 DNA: TGCGCCAGCAGCTCATTAGCGGGAGGGGAAGAGACCCAGTACTTC
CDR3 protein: CASSSLAGGEETQYF

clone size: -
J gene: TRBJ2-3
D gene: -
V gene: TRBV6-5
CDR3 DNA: TGTGCCAGCAGTTACGTGGGGGCCACAAATACGCAGTATTTT
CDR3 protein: CASSYVGATNTQYF

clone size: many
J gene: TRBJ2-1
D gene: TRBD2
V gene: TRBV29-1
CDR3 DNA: TGCAGCGGGGGGGGGACCCGCTCCTACAATGAGCAGTTCTTC
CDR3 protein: CSGGGTRSYNEQFF

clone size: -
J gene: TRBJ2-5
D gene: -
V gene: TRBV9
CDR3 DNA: TGTGCCAGCAGCGCGGGGGTGGGGGGAGCGGGTGGAGAGACCCAGTACTTC
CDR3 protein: CASSAGVGGAGGETQYF

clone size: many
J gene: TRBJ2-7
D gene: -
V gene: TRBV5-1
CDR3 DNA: TGCGCCAGCAAGTTGGAGAGGGCGACCTACGAGCAGTACTTC
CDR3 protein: CASKLERATYEQYF

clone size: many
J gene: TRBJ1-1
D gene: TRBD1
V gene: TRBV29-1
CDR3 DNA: TGCAGCGTTCGGGACAGAAAATTGAACACTGAAGCTTTCTTT
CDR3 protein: CSVRDRKLNTEAFF

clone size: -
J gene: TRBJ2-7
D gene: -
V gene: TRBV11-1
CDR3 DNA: TGTGCCAGCAGCTTTCGGACACCTTCTTACTCCTACGAGCAGTACTTC
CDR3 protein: CASSFRTPSYSYEQYF

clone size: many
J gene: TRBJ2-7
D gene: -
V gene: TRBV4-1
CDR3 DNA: TGCGCCAGCAGCCAAGATGCTCAGGGGTCCGACGAGCAGTACTTC
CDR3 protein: CASSQDAQGSDEQYF

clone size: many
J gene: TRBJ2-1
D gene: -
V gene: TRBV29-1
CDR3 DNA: TGCAGCGCACCCCTCACCGGTAATGAGCAGTTCTTC
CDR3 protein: CSAPLTGNEQFF

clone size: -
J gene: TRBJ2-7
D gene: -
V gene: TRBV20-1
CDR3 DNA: TGCAGTGCTAGGCGCGGCGCGACCTACGAGCAGTACTTC
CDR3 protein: CSARRGATYEQYF

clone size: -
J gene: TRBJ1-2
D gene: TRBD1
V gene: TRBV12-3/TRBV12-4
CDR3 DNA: TGTGCCAGCAGTTTAGGTTGGGACAGGGGTAACTATGGCTACACCTTC
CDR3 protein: CASSLGWDRGNYGYTF